This T cell receptor beta chain was found in a study of cytotoxic CD8 clonotypes in ibrutinib-treated CLL. Overall study: Per sample, productive templates averaged almost 260,000 and productive rearrangements averaged approximately 100,000.

As to this clone: Its cognate antigen is unknown.

Germline V CDR1 and CDR2: KGHSH, LQKENI. This CDR3 comprises 14 residues. V trimming: 3 bases; J trimming: 10 bases; junction bases outside the gene matches: 6. Whole-study findings and limits: At progression, clonality fell back toward baseline after rising at ibrutinib response. The study found public clonotypes uncommon, contracting or stable on treatment.

Depth targeted 1 in 200,000 to 1 in 1 million T cells, averaging around 9.5x coverage per clonotype. Data came from immunoSEQ multiplex PCR; TCRdb stores just in-frame clones and leaves some out. The sample contains 300,000 or so clones, about 64% of which appear only once. The chain combines TRBV18 with TRBJ1-6; 7 bases are shared with TRBD1. The sample here was PBMCs, taken after 36 months of ibrutinib treatment. This sequence originates from a human donor with chronic lymphocytic leukemia. The CDR3 region is CASSPGDSRSPLHF. CDR3 DNA sequence: TGTGCCAGCTCACCCGGGGACAGTCGGTCACCCCTCCACTTT.